This T cell receptor (beta chain) emerged from a study of blood T cell repertoires in COVID-19. For the study at large: PBMCs, B-cell-depleted T cells, or T cells provided the cDNA or gDNA that made up the material.

Clones were sequenced by immunoSEQ multiplex PCR, and TCRdb holds only the in-frame ones, with some missing. Here the sample spans about 48,000 clones, approximately 87% being singletons. In this sample, this clone turned up once. The V gene's germline CDR1 is SGDLS and CDR2 YYNGEE. With 7 bases removed from V and 3 bases from J, the gap between germline ends came to 11 bases. This CDR3 has 13 amino acids. The rearrangement links TRBV9 to TRBJ1-3, with D possibly being TRBD1 (6 bases). Sequenced input: peripheral blood. This receptor was identified in a woman aged 60-75 years with acute or convalescent COVID-19. CDR3 bases: TGTGCCAGCCAGGGGCAGGGTGGAAACACCATATATTTT. Amino acids: CASQGQGGNTIYF.